This record covers a single T cell receptor beta chain. The sample originates from a study of technical replicates of blood from several donors. Assay: immunoSEQ multiplex PCR; the TCRdb copy retains only in-frame clones and omits some. Found here are around 80,000 clones, around 94% of them singletons; the top ten hold about 0.39%. The CDR3 totals 13 residues. V was pared by 4 bases and J by 3 bases, with 6 bases between. Germline CDR1 reads MDHEN; CDR2 reads SYDVKM. The V call is TRBV28, the J call TRBJ2-2, with D hard to call. This TCR was recovered from a human donor in good health. The sequenced sample consisted of T cells isolated from PBMCs. CDR3 region: CASSWLDTGELFF. The CDR3 DNA sequence: TGTGCCAGCAGTTGGCTAGACACCGGGGAGCTGTTTTTT.